The T cell receptor beta chain described here comes from a study of blood T cell repertoires in COVID-19. Generated by immunoSEQ multiplex PCR, the TCRdb table keeps only in-frame clones and is missing some. The table shows a few hundred thousand clones, with almost 85% occurring only once. Cohorts were based on clinical histories the participants reported. Resolution of symptoms, clearance, or two negative PCRs was present in recovered Cohort 3 donors. This clonotype was obtained from a man aged 40-55 years who had recovered from COVID-19. The sample was PBMCs or T cells enriched from blood (not recorded which).

The CDR3 DNA reads as TGTGCCAGCCGAACAGGGCTGACGTCCCACTACGAGCAGTACTTC. Its translation is CASRTGLTSHYEQYF. The gene calls are TRBV27 and TRBJ2-7; the D gene is possibly TRBD1 (6 bases). V was pared by 8 bases and J by 3 bases, with 20 bases between. The CDR3 runs to 15 residues. CDR1 MNHEY and CDR2 SMNVEV come from the germline V gene (reference sequence).